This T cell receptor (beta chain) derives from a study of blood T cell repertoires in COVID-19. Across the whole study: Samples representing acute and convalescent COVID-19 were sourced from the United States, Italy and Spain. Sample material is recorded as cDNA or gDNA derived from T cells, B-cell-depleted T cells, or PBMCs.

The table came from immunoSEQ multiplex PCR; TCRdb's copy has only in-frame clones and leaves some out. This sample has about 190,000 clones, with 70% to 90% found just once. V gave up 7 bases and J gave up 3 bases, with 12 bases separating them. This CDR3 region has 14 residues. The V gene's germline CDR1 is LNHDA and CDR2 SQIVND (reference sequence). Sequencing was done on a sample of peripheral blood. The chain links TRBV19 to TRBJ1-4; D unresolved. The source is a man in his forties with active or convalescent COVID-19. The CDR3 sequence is CASNMGVPNEKLFF. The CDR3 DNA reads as TGTGCCAGTAACATGGGAGTGCCTAATGAAAAACTGTTTTTT.